This T cell receptor beta chain was identified in a study of blood T cell repertoires in COVID-19. Study context: Italy, Spain and the United States were the sources of the convalescent and acute COVID-19 samples. Nucleic acid was either cDNA or gDNA, and it came from T cells, B-cell-depleted T cells, or PBMCs.

Original analysis: Nucleated cell counts were estimated from reference gene primer amplification. Libraries were prepared by immunoSEQ multiplex PCR; TCRdb keeps only in-frame clonotypes and omits some of them. V, J and clone size were drawn from that table, and D and trimming were deduced from the DNA. The sample includes about 58,000 clones, more than 85% of them seen just once. Material for sequencing was peripheral blood. This clonotype originated in a woman in her 70s with active COVID-19.

The CDR3 coding sequence is TGTGCCAGCTCCTCTAGCGGGAGGATCACCGGGGAGCTGTTTTTT. Translation: CASSSSGRITGELFF. This chain links TRBV2 with TRBJ2-2; 11 positions match TRBD2. Germline lookup yields CDR1 SNHLY and CDR2 FYNNEI. The CDR3 is 15 amino acids. V lost 8 bases to trimming and J lost 4 bases; unmatched junction nucleotides: 6.